One and the same sample provided the 22 T cell receptor beta chains below, sequenced in a study of blood T cell repertoires in COVID-19. Some clones are missing from TCRdb's copy, which holds only in-frame ones; the method was immunoSEQ multiplex PCR. The sample includes fewer than 200,000 clones, just under 80% seen only once; the top ten take 6.5%. The sequencing sample was made of peripheral blood. Receptors were obtained from a man in his 70s with active or convalescent COVID-19.

This clone was recorded only once. The rearrangement links TRBV11-2 to TRBJ2-5; 8 bases match TRBD1. The ends lost 6 bases at V and 3 bases at J; junction bases unmatched: 18. CDR3 length equals 18 residues. Germline CDR1 is SGHAT and CDR2 is FQNNGV. The CDR3 bases are TGTGCCAGCAGACCCGGGACAGGCCTTACACGACGTAAAGAGACCCAGTACTTC. The encoded protein is CASRPGTGLTRRKETQYF. Variable domain in full (rest from reference TRBV11-2 and TRBJ2-5): EAGVAQSPRYKIIEKRQSVAFWCNPISGHATLYWYQQILGQGPKLLIQFQNNGVVDDSQLPKDRFSAERLKGVDSTLKIQPAKLEDSAVYLCASRPGTGLTRRKETQYFGPGTRLLVL.

This chain connects TRBV6-5 to TRBJ1-4; weak D call: TRBD1 (5 bases). This CDR3 contains 14 residues. Between the trimmed V and J ends, which lost 6 bases and 7 bases, there was a span of 15 bases. Germline CDR1 and CDR2: MNHEY and SVGAGI. The CDR3 bases are TGTGCCAGCAGCCAAAACCTACAGGTTGAAAAACTGTTTTTT. It specifies CASSQNLQVEKLFF.

The V call is TRBV28, the J call TRBJ2-3; a possible D gene is TRBD1 (6 bases). The CDR3 consists of 16 residues. Germline values: CDR1 MDHEN, CDR2 SYDVKM. V shed 3 bases and J shed 8 bases, with 21 bases lying between them. The CDR3 sequence is CASSFLSRQPRGTQYF. CDR3 nucleotides: TGTGCCAGCAGTTTTCTCAGCCGACAGCCCAGGGGTACGCAGTATTTT.

The genes are TRBV19 and TRBJ1-2; 9 positions agree with TRBD1. Germline V lookup: CDR1 LNHDA, CDR2 SQIVND (reference sequence). The J segment lost 4 bases and the V segment lost 9 bases, leaving 12 bases of the junction unmatched. The CDR3 is 15 amino acids. As DNA, the CDR3 is TGTGCCAGCGCCGAGACAGGGGGATTTTTCTATGGCTACACCTTC. It encodes CASAETGGFFYGYTF.

The chain joins TRBV18 to TRBJ2-5; perhaps TRBD1 as D (6 bases). From germline, CDR1 is KGHSH and CDR2 LQKENI. Trimming took off 6 bases at V and 1 base at J, with 15 bases between the two ends. The CDR3 covers 15 residues. The CDR3 here is CASSGISGAQETQYF. In nucleotides, the CDR3 is TGTGCCAGCTCCGGAATTTCAGGGGCCCAAGAGACCCAGTACTTC.

This clone was seen once. The V and J genes are TRBV4-2 and TRBJ2-7, with TRBD2 identical over 7 bases. CDR1 LGHNA and CDR2 YNFKEQ come from the germline V gene. The J segment lost 2 bases and the V segment lost 0 bases, leaving 10 bases of the junction unmatched. This CDR3 comprises 17 residues. This chain's CDR3 is CASSQDLTTSFAYEQYF. The DNA for the CDR3 is TGTGCCAGCAGCCAAGATCTCACGACTAGCTTTGCCTACGAGCAGTACTTC.

The genes are TRBV10-3 and TRBJ1-1; possible D gene TRBD1, 6 bases. Per germline, CDR1 ENHRY and CDR2 SYGVKD. CDR3 length equals 16 residues. Trimming took 7 bases from V and 4 from J, leaving 22 bases between them. Written as DNA, the CDR3 is TGTGCCATCACCCCGGGACAAGGTCGTCTGGGCACTGAAGCTTTCTTT. This translates into CAITPGQGRLGTEAFF.

This chain joins TRBV10-2 and TRBJ1-3; D is unclear. The CDR3 consists of 14 residues. With 6 bases removed from V and 0 bases from J, the gap between germline ends came to 9 bases. Germline V gene sequence: CDR1 WSHSY, CDR2 SAAADI. CDR3 residues: CASSPSSSGNTIYF. In DNA form, the CDR3 reads TGCGCCAGCAGCCCATCGAGCTCTGGAAACACCATATATTTT.

The chain carries TRBV29-1 and TRBJ2-1; no clear D gene. CDR1 is SQVTM and CDR2 is ANQGSEA in the germline V gene. Trimming removed 3 bases from V and 2 bases from J, with 11 bases in between. The CDR3 length is 14 residues. CDR3 bases: TGCAGCGTTGATTTGGGCCATACCTACAATGAGCAGTTCTTC. Its translation is CSVDLGHTYNEQFF.

The CDR3 DNA reads as TGTGCCAGCAGCTTAGGGCCCCGGGGGGGGCGCGCAGATACGCAGTATTTT. Its protein is CASSLGPRGGRADTQYF. This chain links TRBV7-6 with TRBJ2-3; 8 positions match TRBD2. Germline CDR1 is SGHVS and CDR2 is FNYEAQ. The CDR3 has 17 amino acids. Unmatched junction bases numbered 10, after V lost 1 base and J lost 4 bases.

This chain uses TRBV15 with TRBJ1-1; D ambiguous. The V gene lost 0 bases and the J gene lost 8 bases, with 10 bases spanning the gap. Germline loops: CDR1 LNHNV, CDR2 YYDKDF (reference sequence). This CDR3 is built from 13 residues. For the CDR3, the DNA is TGTGCCACCAGCAGAGACCTACCGCAAGAAGCTTTCTTT. Its protein is CATSRDLPQEAFF.

The chain is built from TRBV5-4 and TRBJ2-5; 9 bases line up with TRBD2. CDR1 is SGHNT and CDR2 is YYREEE in the germline V gene (reference sequence). J lost 5 bases, V lost 4 bases, and 6 bases had no gene match. This CDR3 is 14 amino acids long. CDR3 DNA sequence: TGTGCCAGCAGCCCGCGGGGGGGCCATGAGACCCAGTACTTC. This sequence encodes CASSPRGGHETQYF.

The V call is TRBV30, the J call TRBJ1-4; D remains ambiguous. The CDR3 has 13 amino acids. Germline V gene data show CDR1 as GTSNPN and CDR2 as SVGIG (reference sequence). V lost 1 base to trimming and J lost 8 bases, with 11 bases between them. CDR3 protein: CAWSAGRGEKLFF. CDR3 nucleotides: TGTGCCTGGAGTGCTGGGCGGGGAGAAAAACTGTTTTTT. Full variable domain (missing parts from reference TRBV30 and TRBJ1-4): SQTIHQWPATLVQPVGSPLSLECTVEGTSNPNLYWYRQAAGRGLQLLFYSVGIGQISSEVPQNLSASRPQDRQFILSSKKLLLSDSGFYLCAWSAGRGEKLFFGSGTQLSVL.

There are a few counts of this clone. An end of the junction does not agree with germline; a read error may underlie this. Other DNA sequences in this specimen translate into the identical CDR3. J is TRBJ1-2 and V is TRBV19; D is undetermined. There are 12 residues in the CDR3. Germline CDR1 is LNHDA and CDR2 is SQIVND (reference sequence). The CDR3: CASSQDDYGYTF. The DNA for the CDR3 is TGTGCCAGTAGCCAGGACGACTACGGCTACACCTTC.

The chain combines TRBV7-9 with TRBJ1-6; 9 bases match TRBD1. J gave up 10 bases and V 5 bases, and 9 bases lay outside the gene matches. The CDR3 runs 15 residues. Per the germline V gene, CDR1 is SEHNR and CDR2 is FQNEAQ (reference sequence). This CDR3 is CASSVTGTGLSPLHF. DNA of the CDR3: TGTGCCAGCAGCGTAACCGGGACAGGGCTATCACCCCTCCACTTT.

This rearrangement joins TRBV7-2 to TRBJ2-1; no clear D gene. This CDR3 comprises 15 residues. The germline V gene encodes CDR1 SGHTA and CDR2 FQGNSA. The V and J ends lost 1 base and 0 bases respectively, with 7 bases between them. CDR3 sequence: CASSLESSSYNEQFF. The CDR3 DNA reads TGTGCCAGCAGCTTAGAAAGTAGCTCCTACAATGAGCAGTTCTTC.

The rearrangement links TRBV9 to TRBJ2-7; 9 bases agree with TRBD1. Trimming removed 0 bases from V and 2 bases from J; junction bases left unmatched: 3. The CDR3 loop spans 15 amino acids. The germline V gene encodes CDR1 SGDLS and CDR2 YYNGEE. The CDR3 here is CASSVGTGVTYEQYF. The CDR3 nucleotides are TGTGCCAGCAGCGTAGGGACAGGGGTTACCTACGAGCAGTACTTC. Full variable domain (outside the CDR3, taken from reference TRBV9 and TRBJ2-7): DSGVTQTPKHLITATGQRVTLRCSPRSGDLSVYWYQQSLDQGLQFLIQYYNGEERAKGNILERFSAQQFPDLHSELNLSSLELGDSALYFCASSVGTGVTYEQYFGPGTRLTVT.

The V call is TRBV12-5, the J call TRBJ1-1; D is unresolved. Germline V gene data show CDR1 as LGHNT and CDR2 as FRNRAP. V was cut by 2 bases and J by 2 bases, with 15 bases left in between. The CDR3 is 16 residues long. The CDR3 DNA reads TGTGCTAGTGGTTTGCCCCATGGGCCCGCCAACACTGAAGCTTTCTTT. This sequence encodes CASGLPHGPANTEAFF. The variable domain in full, completed from reference TRBV12-5 and TRBJ1-1, reads DARVTQTPRHKVTEMGQEVTMRCQPILGHNTVFWYRQTMMQGLELLAYFRNRAPLDDSGMPKDRFSAEMPDATLATLKIQPSEPRDSAVYFCASGLPHGPANTEAFFGQGTRLTVV.

This chain joins TRBV6-1 and TRBJ2-5; TRBD1 is a possible D gene (6 bases). CDR1 MNHNS and CDR2 SASEGT come from the germline V gene. With 0 bases removed from V and 2 bases from J, the gap between germline ends came to 13 bases. This CDR3 region has 16 residues. CDR3 DNA: TGTGCCAGCAGTGAAGCATTGGGTACAGGGCAAGAGACCCAGTACTTC. Translated: CASSEALGTGQETQYF.

The chain joins TRBV5-1 to TRBJ2-3; no definite D call. The V end was cut by 2 bases, the J end by 2 bases, with 9 bases between. Germline-derived CDR1 and CDR2 are SGHRS and YFSETQ. The CDR3 contains 14 residues. DNA for the CDR3: TGCGCCAGCAGCTTCCAGCGAACCACAGATACGCAGTATTTT. Translation: CASSFQRTTDTQYF.

This chain joins TRBV3-1 (or the pseudogene TRBV3-2) and TRBJ1-1; tentative D call: TRBD1 (6 bases). CDR1 and CDR2 from the germline V gene are LGHDT and YNNKEL (reference sequence). V was shortened by 4 bases and J by 3 bases, with 12 bases between the two germline ends. This CDR3 region has 14 residues. The DNA for the CDR3 is TGTGCCAGCAGCCGCCGGACAGACTACACTGAAGCTTTCTTT. It yields the protein CASSRRTDYTEAFF.

The chain joins TRBV18 to TRBJ2-3; a weak D match, TRBD1 (6 bases). CDR3 length: 15 residues. CDR1 is KGHSH and CDR2 is LQKENI in the germline V gene. V was trimmed by 5 bases and J by 6 bases, leaving 18 bases between them. Here the CDR3 DNA reads TGTGCCAGCTCATCGTCTCAGGGGAGAGGGGATACGCAGTATTTT. It yields the protein CASSSSQGRGDTQYF. Full variable domain (outside the CDR3, taken from reference TRBV18 and TRBJ2-3): NAGVMQNPRHLVRRRGQEARLRCSPMKGHSHVYWYRQLPEEGLKFMVYLQKENIIDESGMPKERFSAEFPKEGPSILRIQQVVRGDSAAYFCASSSSQGRGDTQYFGPGTRLTVL.